This T cell receptor beta chain came from a study of cytomegalovirus exposure and HLA in healthy donors. The study, taken as a whole, reports: In a later analysis, compared with equally common non-associated chains, HLA-associated beta chains were more expanded. Among TCR beta chains, those listed as cytomegalovirus-associated numbered around 180.

There are 14 residues in the CDR3. CDR1 is MDHEN and CDR2 is SYDVKM in the germline V gene. The V and J ends lost 3 bases and 4 bases respectively, with 10 bases between them. On this clone: Its antigen is as yet unknown.

PCR was performed using 60 Vbeta and 13 Jbeta primers. Per the authors' pipeline: Later, 65 million to 90 million unique TCR beta chains were counted in an analysis, and some 11 million of them were shared. TCRdb keeps only in-frame clones here, not all; method: immunoSEQ multiplex PCR. The D gene and trimming were derived from the DNA, and the V and J assignments and clone size from that table. Here the sample spans roughly 80,000 clones, about four fifths being singletons. The chain carries TRBV28 and TRBJ1-5, with a possible D match to TRBD1 (5 bases). The clonotype originates from a woman aged 45-59 years in good health and CMV-seronegative. Sequencing was carried out using PBMCs. The CDR3 loop is CASSFLGGNQPQHF. The CDR3 coding sequence is TGTGCCAGCAGTTTCTTGGGGGGTAATCAGCCCCAGCATTTT.